This is a list of T cell receptor beta chains from one sample in a study of shared clonotypes between healthy human individuals. The assay was immunoSEQ multiplex PCR, and TCRdb's table has in-frame clones only and misses some. The table has over a million clones, about 80% seen once; the top ten hold less than 1.5%. Sequencing was done on a sample of memory CD4+ T cells sorted from blood. Receptors were obtained from a man between 18 and 29 years old in good health. Both conserved end residues are part of each CDR3. The D gene is left open where the match is weak. Not all rows give a size; the values are once, few, many and, for expanded clones, a class.

v_gene,abundance,d_gene,j_gene,CDR3nt,CDR3aa
TRBV6-5,few,TRBD2,TRBJ2-2,TGTGCCAGCAGTTACCGAGGGACTACCCTTGGCGGGGAGCTGTTTTTT,CASSYRGTTLGGELFF
TRBV7-2,-,-,TRBJ2-1,TGTGCCAGCAGCTTAGACACCAGCCGCAATGAGCAGTTCTTC,CASSLDTSRNEQFF
TRBV5-4,once,-,TRBJ1-6,TGTGCCAGCAGCTTGGAACAGGGCGGTTCACCCCTCCACTTT,CASSLEQGGSPLHF
TRBV10-2,-,TRBD1,TRBJ2-7,TGCGCCAGCAGTGGTCCAGGGGGCGCCTACGAGCAGTACTTC,CASSGPGGAYEQYF
TRBV10-3,many,-,TRBJ1-2,TGTGCCATCAGTGGCTCCGGGCCCTATGGCTACACCTTC,CAISGSGPYGYTF
TRBV6-6,-,TRBD1,TRBJ1-4,TGTGCCAGCAGTTACCCCTACAGGGGGGGAAATGAAAAACTGTTTTTT,CASSYPYRGGNEKLFF
TRBV18,once,-,TRBJ1-2,TGTGCCAGCTCCCTAGGACAAGCCGAGGCTAACTATGGCTACACCTTC,CASSLGQAEANYGYTF
TRBV29-1,-,TRBD2,TRBJ2-3,TGCAGCGTAGTGGGACTAGCGGGAGCAGGAGATACGCAGTATTTT,CSVVGLAGAGDTQYF
TRBV5-1,few,TRBD1,TRBJ1-1,TGCGCCAGCAGCTGGGACAGGGTTGACGAAGCTTTCTTT,CASSWDRVDEAFF
TRBV28,-,-,TRBJ2-3,TGTGCCAGCAGTAAACCGAGCACAGATACGCAGTATTTT,CASSKPSTDTQYF
TRBV6-1,few,-,TRBJ1-3,TGTGCCAGCAGTGAGGGCACCATATATTTT,CASSEGTIYF
TRBV18,few,TRBD1,TRBJ2-3,TGTGCCAGCTCACCACGGGGACAGGGCACAGATACGCAGTATTTT,CASSPRGQGTDTQYF
TRBV7-9,-,-,TRBJ2-4,TGTGCCAGCAGCCTGGGGCCCCAGAAAAACATTCAGTACTTC,CASSLGPQKNIQYF
TRBV30,-,TRBD1,TRBJ1-1,TGTGCCTGGAGGGGACTAGCATTAAAGTTACAAACAGGGGACTTGAACACTGAAGCTTTCTTT,CAWRGLALKLQTGDLNTEAFF